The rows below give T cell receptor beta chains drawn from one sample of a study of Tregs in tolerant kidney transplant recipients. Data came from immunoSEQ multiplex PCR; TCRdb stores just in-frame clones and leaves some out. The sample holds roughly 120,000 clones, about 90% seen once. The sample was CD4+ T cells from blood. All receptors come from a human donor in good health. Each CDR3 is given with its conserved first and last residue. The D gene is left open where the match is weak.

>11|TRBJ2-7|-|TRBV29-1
TGCAGCGTTGATGTGTTTGGCGAGCAGTACTTC
CSVDVFGEQYF
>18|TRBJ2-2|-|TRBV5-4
TGTGCCAGCAGGGTGGGGACGGGCTCCAGAAAAAACACCGGGGAGCTGTTTTTT
CASRVGTGSRKNTGELFF
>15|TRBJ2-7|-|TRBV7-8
TGTGCCAGCAGCTTATGGAGGGTGGAATCCTACGAGCAGTACTTC
CASSLWRVESYEQYF
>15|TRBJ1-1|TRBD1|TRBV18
TGTGCCAGCTCCCAAACCCTTGACAGGGACACTGAAGCTTTCTTT
CASSQTLDRDTEAFF
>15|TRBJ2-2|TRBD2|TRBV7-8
TGTGCCAGCAGTTCCGGGGGACTAGCAAACGGGGAGCTGTTTTTT
CASSSGGLANGELFF
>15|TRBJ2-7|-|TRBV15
TGTGCCACCAGCAGAGCCCGGGAGCTTGCCTACGAGCAGTACTTC
CATSRARELAYEQYF
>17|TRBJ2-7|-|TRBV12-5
TGTGCTAGTGGTTTGGTGTTCTTTGGCGGAAGGGCCTACGAGCAGTACTTC
CASGLVFFGGRAYEQYF
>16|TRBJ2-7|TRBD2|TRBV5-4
TGTGCCAGCAGCTTCGGCGGGAGGACCTACGCCTACGAGCAGTACTTC
CASSFGGRTYAYEQYF
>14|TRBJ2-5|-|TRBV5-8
TGTGCCAGCAGCTTGGGTGGACCCCAAGAGACCCAGTACTTC
CASSLGGPQETQYF
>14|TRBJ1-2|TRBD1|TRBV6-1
TGTGCCAGCATTCCTACGACAGGGGGCCATGGCTACACCTTC
CASIPTTGGHGYTF
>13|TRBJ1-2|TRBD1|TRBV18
TGTGCCAGCTCTCAGGGGGCTAACTATGGCTACACCTTC
CASSQGANYGYTF